This T cell receptor beta chain was sequenced in a study of post-analysis software for immune sequencing data. Study background: The disease courses covered relapsing-remitting, secondary progressive and progressive-relapsing multiple sclerosis. The study's findings and limits: In patients, five or six TRBV segments were more frequent than in controls, with TRBV5-6, TRBV5-1 and TRBV20-1 among them. Normalized Chao1 diversity was significantly reduced in patients versus controls. Samples from a shared batch, those prepared together, strongly co-clustered by F measure.

Included in the TCR beta cDNA libraries were unique molecular identifiers. Once about 0.85 to 10 million T cells were used, roughly 0.5 million cDNA molecules resulted. TCRdb re-derived calls from the PCR reads in MiXCR, one entry per CDR3 protein. The sample lists 650,000 to 900,000 distinct CDR3 sequences, around 46% occurring once. CDR3 length: 16 residues. V lost 5 bases and J 3 bases, leaving 19 bases between the germline ends. The V gene's germline CDR1 is SGHAT and CDR2 FQNNGV. Details on this clonotype: Its antigen remains unidentified.

This chain connects TRBV11-2 to TRBJ1-2; possibly TRBD1 for D (6 bases). Sequences were obtained from blood. This sequence originates from a girl aged 10 to 17 with multiple sclerosis. The CDR3 protein is CASSQPGGGADYGYTF. In DNA, the CDR3 is TGTGCCAGCAGCCAGCCCGGGGGGGGCGCGGACTATGGCTACACCTTC.